This TCR beta chain was found in a study of blood T cell repertoires in COVID-19. In this sample, this clone turned up once. The CDR3 has 16 residues. V shed 6 bases and J shed 4 bases, with 18 bases lying between them. CDR1 is MNHNY and CDR2 is SVGAGI in the germline V gene (reference sequence). In the source study's methods: Estimation of nucleated cell counts relied on the amplification of reference gene primers. The method was immunoSEQ multiplex PCR; TCRdb's version includes in-frame clones alone and lacks a portion of them. The DNA gave D and trimming, while V, J and clone size come from that table. The sample has tens of thousands of clones, over 75% seen once.

The sample comprised peripheral blood. V is TRBV6-6 and J is TRBJ1-4; TRBD1 might be the D (5 bases). The clonotype comes from a human donor in a cohort sampled during active COVID-19. The DNA for the CDR3 is TGTGCCAGCAGGGTCCCGGAGACAGCCCGTAATGAAAAACTGTTTTTT. Amino acids: CASRVPETARNEKLFF.